These 28 T cell receptor beta chains originate from one sample sequenced in a study of shared T cell receptors in the human thymus. Sequencing used immunoSEQ multiplex PCR; TCRdb keeps in-frame clones, though not all of them. Here the sample spans roughly 550,000 clones, more than 75% being singletons. This sample was shared with a second study, whose subject was human thymus T cells.

Sequences were obtained from thymocytes. The receptors come from a boy under three years old with a congenital heart defect.

This clone appeared a single time. The V and J genes are TRBV4-1 and TRBJ2-3; the D is unclear. The CDR3 length is 14 residues. The V end was cut by 0 bases, the J end by 1 base, with 5 bases between. Germline loops: CDR1 MGHRA, CDR2 YSYEKL. CDR3 DNA: TGCGCCAGCAGCCAAGATATCGGCACAGATACGCAGTATTTT. Translating it yields CASSQDIGTDTQYF.

The chain is built from TRBV5-6 and TRBJ2-7, with 12 nucleotides matching TRBD2. The CDR3 length is 16 residues. Germline V gene sequence: CDR1 SGHDT, CDR2 YYEEEE. Trimming cost V 6 bases and J 2 bases; bases outside gene matches: 9. DNA of the CDR3: TGTGCCAGCAAAACCCTACTAGCGGGAGGACCCTACGAGCAGTACTTC. This translates into CASKTLLAGGPYEQYF. Full variable domain (remainder filled in from reference TRBV5-6 and TRBJ2-7): DAGVTQSPTHLIKTRGQQVTLRCSPKSGHDTVSWYQQALGQGPQFIFQYYEEEERQRGNFPDRFSGHQFPNYSSELNVNALLLGDSALYLCASKTLLAGGPYEQYFGPGTRLTVT.

This chain uses TRBV11-3 with TRBJ2-5; D perhaps matches TRBD1 (6 bases). Trimming removed 5 bases from V and 3 bases from J, with 13 bases in between. Germline V gives CDR1 SGHNT, CDR2 YENEEA. This CDR3 contains 14 residues. The CDR3 loop reads CASSRGSSEETQYF. The CDR3 DNA reads TGTGCCAGCAGCAGGGGGAGTAGCGAAGAGACCCAGTACTTC.

This clone was observed once. This chain uses TRBV4-1 with TRBJ1-2; a possible D gene is TRBD1 (6 bases). The CDR3 sequence is 16 residues long. The germline V gene encodes CDR1 MGHRA and CDR2 YSYEKL. V was cut by 3 bases and J by 0 bases, with 14 bases left in between. The CDR3 DNA sequence: TGCGCCAGCAGCCAGAAACCGGGACAAACTAACTATGGCTACACCTTC. Amino acids: CASSQKPGQTNYGYTF.

The rearrangement links TRBV28 to TRBJ1-5, with no clear D. V gave up 7 bases and J gave up 2 bases, with 12 bases separating them. The CDR3 spans 14 residues. The germline V gene encodes CDR1 MDHEN and CDR2 SYDVKM. The CDR3 protein is CASTGAVGNQPQHF. The CDR3 DNA reads TGTGCCAGCACGGGAGCTGTAGGCAATCAGCCCCAGCATTTT.

The rearrangement joins TRBV4-3 to TRBJ2-1; possibly TRBD2 for D (6 bases). Trimming shortened V by 0 bases and J by 10 bases, and 10 bases separated the two germline ends. The CDR3 has 13 residues. Germline CDR1 LGHNA, CDR2 YSLEER. The CDR3 protein is CASSQDPGGEQFF. In nucleotides, the CDR3 is TGCGCCAGCAGCCAAGATCCCGGGGGAGAGCAGTTCTTC.

DNA of the CDR3: TGTGCCAGCAGACAGACAGGAGACAATGAGCAGTTCTTC. Translating gives CASRQTGDNEQFF. The rearrangement joins TRBV7-2 to TRBJ2-1; the D gene is possibly TRBD1 (6 bases). Germline V gene sequence: CDR1 SGHTA, CDR2 FQGNSA. CDR3 length: 13 residues. Deletions cut 6 bases from V and 5 bases from J, with 11 bases between.

This chain uses TRBV6-1 with TRBJ2-3; 7 nucleotides agree with TRBD1. The V segment lost 6 bases and the J segment 8 bases; nucleotides outside the gene matches: 8. There are 13 residues in the CDR3. CDR1 MNHNS and CDR2 SASEGT come from the germline V gene. CDR3 DNA: TGTGCCAGCAGGATACAACAGGGGACTACGCAGTATTTT. This translates into CASRIQQGTTQYF.

V is TRBV28 and J is TRBJ1-3; perhaps TRBD1 as D (5 bases). Per germline, CDR1 MDHEN and CDR2 SYDVKM. This CDR3 has 14 amino acids. Trimming left V 4 bases short and J 4 bases short, with 11 bases between. The CDR3, as DNA: TGTGCCAGCAGTTGGGGGGGGGTAGGAAACACCATATATTTT. Translation: CASSWGGVGNTIYF.

J is TRBJ2-1 and V is TRBV7-9; 8 bases line up with TRBD1. CDR1 and CDR2 (germline): SEHNR, FQNEAQ (reference sequence). Trimming took 5 bases from V and 1 from J; bases not matched to a gene: 4. The CDR3 sequence is 15 residues long. DNA of the CDR3: TGTGCCAGCAGCATGAGACAGGGGTCCTACAATGAGCAGTTCTTC. Translation gives CASSMRQGSYNEQFF.

The chain recombines TRBV6-5 with TRBJ2-7; D might be TRBD2 (6 bases). The CDR3 is made up of 13 amino acids. V was clipped by 7 bases and J by 4 bases, with 14 bases between them. The germline CDR1 and CDR2 sequences are MNHEY and SVGAGI. The DNA of the CDR3 is TGTGCCAGCACCGCTCCTGGGGGGTACGAGCAGTACTTC. It encodes CASTAPGGYEQYF.

The V gene is TRBV5-1, the J gene TRBJ2-1; 9 bases are a match to TRBD2. In germline, CDR1 is SGHRS, CDR2 YFSETQ. CDR3 length: 20 amino acids. V shed 0 bases and J 7 bases; nucleotides not matched to a gene: 20. The CDR3 bases are TGCGCCAGCAGCTTGGCGCGGGGGGTAGCGGGAGAACTTCAAGGAAATGAGCAGTTCTTC. It is translated as CASSLARGVAGELQGNEQFF. The whole variable domain, remainder taken from reference TRBV5-1 and TRBJ2-1, is KAGVTQTPRYLIKTRGQQVTLSCSPISGHRSVSWYQQTPGQGLQFLFEYFSETQRNKGNFPGRFSGRQFSNSRSEMNVSTLELGDSALYLCASSLARGVAGELQGNEQFFGPGTRLTVL.

This sequence joins TRBV7-2 and TRBJ2-7; a possible D gene is TRBD2 (5 bases). Germline values: CDR1 SGHTA, CDR2 FQGNSA. The CDR3 runs to 19 residues. V was trimmed by 1 base and J by 3 bases, leaving 25 bases between them. The CDR3 reads CASSLGAPSRAPRLYEQYF. Here the CDR3 DNA reads TGTGCCAGCAGCTTAGGGGCGCCATCGAGGGCCCCTCGCCTCTACGAGCAGTACTTC.

V is TRBV11-2 and J is TRBJ2-7, with D maybe TRBD2 (6 bases). Deletions cut 4 bases from V and 0 bases from J, with 13 bases between. Germline CDR1 SGHAT, CDR2 FQNNGV. This CDR3 has 15 residues. CDR3 DNA: TGTGCCAGCAGCTGGGACCTAGCGTACTCCTACGAGCAGTACTTC. This codes for CASSWDLAYSYEQYF. Based on the CDR3 plus reference TRBV11-2 and TRBJ2-7, the full variable domain is EAGVAQSPRYKIIEKRQSVAFWCNPISGHATLYWYQQILGQGPKLLIQFQNNGVVDDSQLPKDRFSAERLKGVDSTLKIQPAKLEDSAVYLCASSWDLAYSYEQYFGPGTRLTVT.

J is TRBJ2-3 and V is TRBV19; TRBD1 agrees at 10 bases. V was clipped by 6 bases and J by 7 bases; unmatched bases: 13. CDR3 length equals 16 residues. Looked up from germline, CDR1 is LNHDA and CDR2 is SQIVND (reference sequence). Here the CDR3 DNA reads TGTGCCAGTAGGAACCGGGGACAGGGGCAAGACAATACGCAGTATTTT. It yields the protein CASRNRGQGQDNTQYF.

The chain joins TRBV5-5 to TRBJ2-7; TRBD2 might be the D (6 bases). In germline, CDR1 is SGHKS, CDR2 YYEKEE (reference sequence). V was trimmed by 0 bases and J by 6 bases, leaving 16 bases between them. The CDR3 totals 15 residues. CDR3 in amino acids: CASSLVGRLGREQYF. CDR3 DNA sequence: TGTGCCAGCAGCTTGGTGGGCAGACTAGGTCGCGAGCAGTACTTC.

This rearrangement joins TRBV28 to TRBJ1-5, with D unclear. Germline V gives CDR1 MDHEN, CDR2 SYDVKM. The CDR3 has 16 amino acids. V dropped 1 base and J dropped 0 bases, with 10 bases sitting between them. DNA for the CDR3: TGTGCCAGCAGTTTATTTAGGAGACCTAGCAATCAGCCCCAGCATTTT. Its protein product is CASSLFRRPSNQPQHF.

The chain links TRBV11-2 to TRBJ2-7; 7 bases are shared with TRBD2. The CDR3 sequence is 16 residues long. Germline V gives CDR1 SGHAT, CDR2 FQNNGV. Trimming removed 1 base from V and 0 bases from J; junction bases left unmatched: 6. CDR3 protein: CASSLGLAVSSYEQYF. The CDR3 DNA follows: TGTGCCAGCAGCTTAGGTCTAGCGGTAAGCTCCTACGAGCAGTACTTC.

V and J are TRBV19 and TRBJ2-7; TRBD2 agrees at 12 bases. Per germline, CDR1 LNHDA and CDR2 SQIVND (reference sequence). The ends lost 5 bases at V and 7 bases at J; junction bases unmatched: 9. CDR3 length equals 15 residues. This CDR3 is CASSPTSGRPEEQYF. The CDR3 coding sequence is TGTGCCAGTAGTCCAACTAGCGGGAGGCCGGAAGAGCAGTACTTC.

The chain uses TRBV4-2 and TRBJ2-1; 8 nucleotides match TRBD2. Losses at the gene ends were 0 bases for V and 10 bases for J; bases not matched to a gene: 8. The germline gives CDR1 LGHNA, CDR2 YNFKEQ. The CDR3 has 15 amino acids. The CDR3 reads CASSQETGGPREQFF. For the CDR3, the DNA is TGTGCCAGCAGCCAAGAAACGGGAGGGCCGAGAGAGCAGTTCTTC.

The chain joins TRBV19 to TRBJ2-1; D might be TRBD1 (5 bases). In germline, CDR1 is LNHDA, CDR2 SQIVND (reference sequence). With 5 bases removed from V and 0 bases from J, the gap between germline ends came to 17 bases. The CDR3 is 17 residues long. The CDR3 here is CASSPYGWGSSYNEQFF. The CDR3 DNA is TGTGCCAGTAGTCCCTACGGATGGGGCAGCTCCTACAATGAGCAGTTCTTC.

The rearrangement uses TRBV5-6 and TRBJ2-5; 7 bases match TRBD2. The CDR3 consists of 15 residues. From germline, CDR1 is SGHDT and CDR2 YYEEEE. The junction had 6 bases not matched to a gene; V was cut back by 4 bases and J by 0 bases. As DNA, the CDR3 is TGTGCCAGCAGCCATTCCGGGACTAACCAAGAGACCCAGTACTTC. Translated: CASSHSGTNQETQYF.

This rearrangement joins TRBV6-5 to TRBJ2-5, with 8 bases matching TRBD1. CDR1 MNHEY and CDR2 SVGAGI come from the germline V gene. V lost 7 bases to trimming and J lost 4 bases; unmatched junction nucleotides: 5. The CDR3 loop spans 13 amino acids. The CDR3 DNA reads TGTGCCAGCAATGGACAGGGTCGAGAGACCCAGTACTTC. This sequence encodes CASNGQGRETQYF.

The chain employs TRBV30 and TRBJ2-7, with D maybe TRBD2 (5 bases). V gave up 5 bases and J gave up 7 bases, with 18 bases separating them. CDR1 GTSNPN and CDR2 SVGIG come from the germline V gene (reference sequence). The CDR3 extends over 13 amino acids. The chain's CDR3 is CAWVGNPPWEQYF. For the CDR3, the DNA is TGTGCCTGGGTCGGGAACCCTCCATGGGAGCAGTACTTC.

The chain joins TRBV10-2 to TRBJ2-4; the D gene is possibly TRBD1 (6 bases). V was trimmed by 6 bases and J by 1 base, leaving 16 bases between them. The CDR3 spans 16 residues. CDR1 and CDR2 from the germline V gene are WSHSY and SAAADI. CDR3 nucleotides: TGCGCCAGCAGAGTGGGGGCAGGTCGGGCCAAAAACATTCAGTACTTC. Residues: CASRVGAGRAKNIQYF.

The chain recombines TRBV25-1 with TRBJ2-2; 11 bases line up with TRBD2. Germline V gene sequence: CDR1 MGHDK, CDR2 SYGVNS. The CDR3 totals 16 residues. Germline trimming cut 3 bases from V and 9 bases from J; bases unmatched to any gene: 9. The CDR3 is CASSDPGLAGRWELFF. In nucleotides, the CDR3 is TGTGCCAGCAGTGACCCCGGACTAGCGGGCCGGTGGGAGCTGTTTTTT.

The chain joins TRBV27 to TRBJ2-4, with 7 bases aligning to TRBD1. The length of the CDR3 is 16 residues. The trim removed 6 bases at V and 0 bases at J, leaving 8 bases unmatched. Germline loops: CDR1 MNHEY, CDR2 SMNVEV (reference sequence). Here the CDR3 reads CASRGIQGLAKNIQYF. CDR3 nucleotides: TGTGCCAGCAGGGGGATACAGGGGTTAGCCAAAAACATTCAGTACTTC.

The V call is TRBV4-3, the J call TRBJ2-3, with 8 bases lining up with TRBD2. Germline trimming cut 1 base from V and 3 bases from J; bases unmatched to any gene: 9. The CDR3 totals 17 residues. CDR1 and CDR2 (germline): LGHNA, YSLEER. The CDR3 sequence is CASSQVPSGRGTDTQYF. The CDR3 DNA sequence: TGCGCCAGCAGCCAAGTTCCAAGCGGGAGAGGGACAGATACGCAGTATTTT.